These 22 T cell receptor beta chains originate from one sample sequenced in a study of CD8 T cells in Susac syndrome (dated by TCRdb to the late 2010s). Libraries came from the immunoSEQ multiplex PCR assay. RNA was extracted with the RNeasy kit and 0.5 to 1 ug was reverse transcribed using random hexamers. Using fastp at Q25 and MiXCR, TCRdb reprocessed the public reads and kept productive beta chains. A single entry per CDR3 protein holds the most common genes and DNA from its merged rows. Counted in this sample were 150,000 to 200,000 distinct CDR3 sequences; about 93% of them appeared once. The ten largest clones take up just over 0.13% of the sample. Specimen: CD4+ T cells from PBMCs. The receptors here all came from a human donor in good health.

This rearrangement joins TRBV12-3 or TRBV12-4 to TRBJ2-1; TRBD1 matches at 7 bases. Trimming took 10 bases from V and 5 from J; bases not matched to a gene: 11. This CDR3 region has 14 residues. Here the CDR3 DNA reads TGTGCCACCCGACGGGCAGGGGGAAACAATGAGCAGTTCTTC. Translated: CATRRAGGNNEQFF.

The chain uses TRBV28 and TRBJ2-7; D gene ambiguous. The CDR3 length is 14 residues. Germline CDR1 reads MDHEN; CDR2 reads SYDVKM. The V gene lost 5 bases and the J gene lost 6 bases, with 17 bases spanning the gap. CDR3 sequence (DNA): TGTGCCAGCAGTCCCGGCCAGTCCTTCGGCGAGCAGTACTTC. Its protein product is CASSPGQSFGEQYF.

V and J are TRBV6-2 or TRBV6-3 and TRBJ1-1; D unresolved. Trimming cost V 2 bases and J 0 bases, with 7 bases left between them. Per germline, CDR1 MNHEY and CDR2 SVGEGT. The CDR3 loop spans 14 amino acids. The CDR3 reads CASSYLILNTEAFF. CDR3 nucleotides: TGTGCCAGCAGTTACCTGATATTGAACACTGAAGCTTTCTTT.

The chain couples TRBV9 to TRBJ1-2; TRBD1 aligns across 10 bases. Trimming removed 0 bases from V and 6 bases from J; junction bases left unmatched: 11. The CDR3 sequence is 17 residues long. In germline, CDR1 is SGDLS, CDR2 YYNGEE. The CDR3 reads CASSVVPQTGGSDGYTF. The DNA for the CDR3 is TGTGCCAGCAGCGTAGTCCCCCAGACAGGGGGCAGTGATGGCTACACCTTC.

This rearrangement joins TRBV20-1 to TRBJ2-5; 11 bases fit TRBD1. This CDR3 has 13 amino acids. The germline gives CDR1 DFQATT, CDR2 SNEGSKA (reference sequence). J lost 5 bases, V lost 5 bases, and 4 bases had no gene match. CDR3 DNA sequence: TGCAGTGCTCCCGGGGACAGGGGGGAGACCCAGTACTTC. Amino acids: CSAPGDRGETQYF.

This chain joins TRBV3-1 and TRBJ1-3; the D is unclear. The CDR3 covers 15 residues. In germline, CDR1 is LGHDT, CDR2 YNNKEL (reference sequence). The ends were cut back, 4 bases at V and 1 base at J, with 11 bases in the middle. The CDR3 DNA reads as TGTGCCAGCAGCCTTAGCTGGGCTTCTGGAAACACCATATATTTT. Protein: CASSLSWASGNTIYF.

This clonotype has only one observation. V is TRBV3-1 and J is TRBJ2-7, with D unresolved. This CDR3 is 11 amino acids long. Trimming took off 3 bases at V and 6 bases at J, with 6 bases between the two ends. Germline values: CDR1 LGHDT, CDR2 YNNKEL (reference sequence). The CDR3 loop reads CASSHASEQYF. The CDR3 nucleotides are TGTGCCAGCAGCCACGCTTCCGAGCAGTACTTC.

The CDR3 loop is CASRRGIAGELFF. CDR3 coding DNA: TGTGCCAGCAGGAGGGGAATAGCCGGGGAGCTGTTTTTT. The V gene is TRBV2, the J gene TRBJ2-2; D may be TRBD1 or TRBD2 (5 bases each). The CDR3 length is 13 residues. Germline CDR1 is SNHLY and CDR2 is FYNNEI. V was trimmed by 6 bases and J by 6 bases, leaving 11 bases between them.

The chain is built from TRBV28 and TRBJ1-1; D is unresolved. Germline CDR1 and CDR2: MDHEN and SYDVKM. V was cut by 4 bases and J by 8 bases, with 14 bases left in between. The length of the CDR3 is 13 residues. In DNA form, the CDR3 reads TGTGCCAGCAGTTACCCGGATAGGGCGGAAGCTTTCTTT. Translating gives CASSYPDRAEAFF.

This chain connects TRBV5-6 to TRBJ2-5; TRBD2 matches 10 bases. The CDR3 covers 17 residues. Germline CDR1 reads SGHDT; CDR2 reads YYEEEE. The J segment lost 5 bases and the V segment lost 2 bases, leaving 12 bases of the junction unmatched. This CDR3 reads CASSFDRLAGVSETQYF. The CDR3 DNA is TGTGCCAGCAGCTTTGATCGGCTAGCGGGGGTTTCCGAGACCCAGTACTTC.

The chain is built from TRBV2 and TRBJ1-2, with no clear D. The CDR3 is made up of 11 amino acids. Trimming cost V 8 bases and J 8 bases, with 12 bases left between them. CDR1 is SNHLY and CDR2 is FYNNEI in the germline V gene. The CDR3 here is CASARMRGYTF. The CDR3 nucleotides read TGTGCCAGCGCGAGGATGAGGGGCTACACCTTC.

The chain's CDR3 is CASSYSRDRVGDTQYF. The CDR3 DNA reads as TGTGCCAGCAGTTACTCGAGAGACCGGGTGGGAGATACGCAGTATTTT. This sequence joins TRBV6-5 and TRBJ2-3; D not resolved. This CDR3 contains 16 residues. Germline lookup yields CDR1 MNHEY and CDR2 SVGAGI. Trimming took off 0 bases at V and 5 bases at J, with 15 bases between the two ends.

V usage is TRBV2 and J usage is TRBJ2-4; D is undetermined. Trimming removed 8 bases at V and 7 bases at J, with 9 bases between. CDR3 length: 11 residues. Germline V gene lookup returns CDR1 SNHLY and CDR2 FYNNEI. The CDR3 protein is CASLTENIQYF. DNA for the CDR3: TGTGCCAGCCTAACTGAGAACATTCAGTACTTC. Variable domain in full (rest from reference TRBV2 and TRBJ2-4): EPEVTQTPSHQVTQMGQEVILRCVPISNHLYFYWYRQILGQKVEFLVSFYNNEISEKSEIFDDQFSVERPDGSNFTLKIRSTKLEDSAMYFCASLTENIQYFGAGTRLSVL.

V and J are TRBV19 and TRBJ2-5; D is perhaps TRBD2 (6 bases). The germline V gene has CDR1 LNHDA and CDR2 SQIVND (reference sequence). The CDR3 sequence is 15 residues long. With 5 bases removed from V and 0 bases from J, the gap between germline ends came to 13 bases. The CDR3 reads CASSQVAEYQETQYF. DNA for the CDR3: TGTGCCAGTAGTCAGGTAGCGGAGTACCAAGAGACCCAGTACTTC.

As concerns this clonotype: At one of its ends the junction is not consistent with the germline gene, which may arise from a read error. The CDR3 loop is CASSQSRLTGSTDTQYF. The CDR3 bases are TGCGCCAGCAGCCAATCCCGATTGACAGGGTCCACAGATACGCAGTATTTT. The chain links TRBV23-1 to TRBJ2-3, with TRBD1 matching over 7 bases. TRBV23-1 has ORF status, its function being uncertain. This CDR3 is built from 17 residues.

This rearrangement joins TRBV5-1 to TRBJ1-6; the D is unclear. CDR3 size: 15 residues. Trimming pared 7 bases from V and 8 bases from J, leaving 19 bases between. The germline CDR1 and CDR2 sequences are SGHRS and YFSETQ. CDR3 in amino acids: CASRPRADGDSPLHF. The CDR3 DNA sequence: TGCGCCAGCCGACCCCGGGCAGATGGAGATTCACCCCTCCACTTT.

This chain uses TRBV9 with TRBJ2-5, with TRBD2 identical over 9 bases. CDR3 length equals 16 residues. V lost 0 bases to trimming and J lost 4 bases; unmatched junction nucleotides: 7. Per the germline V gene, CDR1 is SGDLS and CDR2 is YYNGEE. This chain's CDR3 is CASSVGGTSTGETQYF. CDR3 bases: TGTGCCAGCAGCGTAGGAGGGACTAGCACGGGAGAGACCCAGTACTTC.

The CDR3 spells CASSYFGTGGAGTGNTIYF. The DNA for the CDR3 is TGTGCCAGCAGTTACTTCGGAACAGGGGGCGCGGGAACTGGAAACACCATATATTTT. The gene calls are TRBV6-5 and TRBJ1-3; the match to TRBD1 covers 9 bases. Germline V gene sequence: CDR1 MNHEY, CDR2 SVGAGI. The length of the CDR3 is 19 residues. The junction had 12 bases not matched to a gene; V was cut back by 1 base and J by 2 bases.

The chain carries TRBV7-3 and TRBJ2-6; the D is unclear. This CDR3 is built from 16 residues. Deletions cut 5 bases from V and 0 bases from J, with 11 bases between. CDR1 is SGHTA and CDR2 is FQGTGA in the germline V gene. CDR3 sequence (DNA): TGTGCCAGCAGCCCCCCGACGGCCTCTGGGGCCAACGTCCTGACTTTC. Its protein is CASSPPTASGANVLTF.

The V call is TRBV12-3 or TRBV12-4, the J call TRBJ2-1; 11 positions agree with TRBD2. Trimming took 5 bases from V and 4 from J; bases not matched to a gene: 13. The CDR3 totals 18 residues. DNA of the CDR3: TGTGCCAGCAGTGCATTTCCCTCTAGCGGGGGGATTTACAATGAGCAGTTCTTC. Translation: CASSAFPSSGGIYNEQFF.

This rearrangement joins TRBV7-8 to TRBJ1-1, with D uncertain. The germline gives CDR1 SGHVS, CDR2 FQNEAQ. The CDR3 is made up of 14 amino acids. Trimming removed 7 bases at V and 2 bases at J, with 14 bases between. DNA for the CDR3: TGTGCCAGCACTACGACGGCGGGAAACACTGAAGCTTTCTTT. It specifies CASTTTAGNTEAFF.

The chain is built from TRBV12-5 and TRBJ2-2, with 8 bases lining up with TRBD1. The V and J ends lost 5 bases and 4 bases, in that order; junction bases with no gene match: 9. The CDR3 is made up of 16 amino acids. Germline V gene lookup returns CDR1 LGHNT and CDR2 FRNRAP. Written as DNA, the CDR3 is TGTGCTAGTGGTCCAAAGACAGGGGTGGCCACCGGGGAGCTGTTTTTT. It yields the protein CASGPKTGVATGELFF.